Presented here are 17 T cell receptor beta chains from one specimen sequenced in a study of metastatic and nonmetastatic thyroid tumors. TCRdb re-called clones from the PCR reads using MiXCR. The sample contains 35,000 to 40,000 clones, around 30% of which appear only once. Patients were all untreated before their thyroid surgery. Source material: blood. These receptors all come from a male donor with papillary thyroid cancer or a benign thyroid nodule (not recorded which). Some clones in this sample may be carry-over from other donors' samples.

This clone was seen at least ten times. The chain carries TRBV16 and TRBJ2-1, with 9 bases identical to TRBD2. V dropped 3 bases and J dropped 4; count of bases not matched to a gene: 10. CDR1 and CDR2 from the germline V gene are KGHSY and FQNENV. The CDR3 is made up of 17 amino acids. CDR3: CASSQMRAGGAYNEQFF. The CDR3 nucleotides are TGTGCCAGCAGCCAGATGAGGGCGGGAGGGGCTTACAATGAGCAGTTCTTC.

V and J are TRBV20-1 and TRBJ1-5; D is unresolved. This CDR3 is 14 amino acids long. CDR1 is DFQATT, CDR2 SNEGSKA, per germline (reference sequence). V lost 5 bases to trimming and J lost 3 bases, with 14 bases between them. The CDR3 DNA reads TGCAGTGCTCGACCTGGGCAGTTCAATCAGCCCCAGCATTTT. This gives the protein CSARPGQFNQPQHF.

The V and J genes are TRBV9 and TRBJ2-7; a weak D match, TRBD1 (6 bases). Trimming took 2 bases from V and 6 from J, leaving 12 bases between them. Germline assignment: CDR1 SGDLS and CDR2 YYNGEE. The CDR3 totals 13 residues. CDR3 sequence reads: CASSVDTGLEQYF. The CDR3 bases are TGTGCCAGCAGCGTCGATACAGGGCTCGAGCAGTACTTC.

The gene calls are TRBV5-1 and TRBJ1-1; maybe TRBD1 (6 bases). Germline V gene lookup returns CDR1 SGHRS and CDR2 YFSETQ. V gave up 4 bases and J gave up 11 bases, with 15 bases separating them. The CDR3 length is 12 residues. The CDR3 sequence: CASSVTGFLAFF. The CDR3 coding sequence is TGCGCCAGCAGCGTCACAGGGTTCCTCGCTTTCTTT.

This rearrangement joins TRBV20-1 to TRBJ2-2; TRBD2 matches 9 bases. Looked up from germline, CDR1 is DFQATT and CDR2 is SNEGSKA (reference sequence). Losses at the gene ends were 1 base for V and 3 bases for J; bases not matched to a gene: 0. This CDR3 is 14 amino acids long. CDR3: CSARGLADTGELFF. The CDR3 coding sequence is TGCAGTGCTAGAGGACTAGCGGACACCGGGGAGCTGTTTTTT.

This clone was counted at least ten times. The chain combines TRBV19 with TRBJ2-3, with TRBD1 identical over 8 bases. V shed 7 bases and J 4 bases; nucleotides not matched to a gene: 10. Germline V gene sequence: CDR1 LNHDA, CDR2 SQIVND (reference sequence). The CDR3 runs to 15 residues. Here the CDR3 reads CASTFGQGASDTQYF. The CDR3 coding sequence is TGTGCCAGTACCTTTGGACAGGGTGCTTCAGATACGCAGTATTTT.

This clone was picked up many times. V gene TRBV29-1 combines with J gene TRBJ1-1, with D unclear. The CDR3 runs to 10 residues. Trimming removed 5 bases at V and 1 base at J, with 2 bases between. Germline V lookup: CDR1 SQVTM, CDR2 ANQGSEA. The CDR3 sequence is CSVRNTEAFF. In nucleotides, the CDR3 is TGCAGCGTTAGGAACACTGAAGCTTTCTTT.

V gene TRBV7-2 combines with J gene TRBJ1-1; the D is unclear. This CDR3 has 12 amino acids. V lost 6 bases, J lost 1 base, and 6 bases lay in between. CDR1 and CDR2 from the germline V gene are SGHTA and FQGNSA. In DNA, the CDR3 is TGTGCCAGCAGGATCCCGAACACTGAAGCTTTCTTT. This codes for CASRIPNTEAFF.

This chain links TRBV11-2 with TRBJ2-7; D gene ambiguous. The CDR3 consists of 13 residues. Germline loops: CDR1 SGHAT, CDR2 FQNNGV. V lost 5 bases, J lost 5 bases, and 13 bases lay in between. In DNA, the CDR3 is TGTGCCAGCAGCCGGTCTAGTTCCCACGAGCAGTACTTC. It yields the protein CASSRSSSHEQYF. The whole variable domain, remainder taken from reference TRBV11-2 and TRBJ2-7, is EAGVAQSPRYKIIEKRQSVAFWCNPISGHATLYWYQQILGQGPKLLIQFQNNGVVDDSQLPKDRFSAERLKGVDSTLKIQPAKLEDSAVYLCASSRSSSHEQYFGPGTRLTVT.

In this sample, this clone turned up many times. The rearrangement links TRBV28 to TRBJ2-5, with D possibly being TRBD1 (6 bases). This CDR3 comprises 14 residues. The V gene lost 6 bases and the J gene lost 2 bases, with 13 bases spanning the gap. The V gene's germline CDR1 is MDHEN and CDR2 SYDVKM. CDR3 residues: CASSRWGPQETQYF. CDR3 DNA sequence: TGTGCCAGCAGCCGGTGGGGGCCACAAGAGACCCAGTACTTC.

The CDR3 loop is CSAPGQDKQYF. The CDR3, as DNA: TGCAGTGCCCCCGGGCAGGATAAGCAGTACTTC. The V gene is TRBV20-1, the J gene TRBJ2-7; no reliable D call. This CDR3 comprises 11 residues. V was pared by 6 bases and J by 8 bases, with 14 bases between. The germline V gene encodes CDR1 DFQATT and CDR2 SNEGSKA (reference sequence).

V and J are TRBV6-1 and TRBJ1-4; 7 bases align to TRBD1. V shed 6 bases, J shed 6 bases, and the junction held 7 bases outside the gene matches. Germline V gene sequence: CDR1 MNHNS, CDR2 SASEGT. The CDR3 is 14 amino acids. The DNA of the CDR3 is TGTGCCAGCAGGAGTGCAGGGGGAGATGAAAAACTGTTTTTT. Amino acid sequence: CASRSAGGDEKLFF.

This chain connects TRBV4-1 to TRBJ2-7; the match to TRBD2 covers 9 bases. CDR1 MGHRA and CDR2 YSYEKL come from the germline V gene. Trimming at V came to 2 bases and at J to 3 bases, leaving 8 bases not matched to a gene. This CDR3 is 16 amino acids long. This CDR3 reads CASSQFLAGSNYEQYF. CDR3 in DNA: TGCGCCAGCAGCCAATTTCTAGCGGGAAGCAACTACGAGCAGTACTTC.

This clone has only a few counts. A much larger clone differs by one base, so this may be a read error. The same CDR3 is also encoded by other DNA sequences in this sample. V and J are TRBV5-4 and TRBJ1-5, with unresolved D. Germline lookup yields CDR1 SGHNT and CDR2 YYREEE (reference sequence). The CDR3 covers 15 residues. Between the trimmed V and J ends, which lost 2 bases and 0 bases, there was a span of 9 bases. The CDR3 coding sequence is TGTGCCAGCAGCTTAGGCCCAAATAGCAATCAGCCCCAGCATTTT. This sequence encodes CASSLGPNSNQPQHF.

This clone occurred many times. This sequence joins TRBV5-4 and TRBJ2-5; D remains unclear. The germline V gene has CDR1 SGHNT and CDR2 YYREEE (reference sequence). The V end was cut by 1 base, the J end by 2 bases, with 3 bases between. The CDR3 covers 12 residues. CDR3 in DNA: TGTGCCAGCAGCTTGCTGCAAGAGACCCAGTACTTC. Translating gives CASSLLQETQYF.

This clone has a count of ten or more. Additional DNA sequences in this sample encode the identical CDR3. The CDR3 sequence: CASSLGGPAGAFF. The CDR3 nucleotides are TGTGCCAGCAGCTTAGGAGGCCCCGCCGGAGCTTTCTTT. The chain joins TRBV11-2 to TRBJ1-1, with D hard to call. CDR1 and CDR2 from the germline V gene are SGHAT and FQNNGV. V dropped 1 base and J dropped 10 bases, with 13 bases sitting between them. This CDR3 region has 13 residues.

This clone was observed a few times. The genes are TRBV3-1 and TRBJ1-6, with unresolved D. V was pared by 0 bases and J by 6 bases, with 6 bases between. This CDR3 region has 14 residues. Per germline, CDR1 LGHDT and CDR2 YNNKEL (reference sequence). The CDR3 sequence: CASSQDAGNSPLHF. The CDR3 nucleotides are TGTGCCAGCAGCCAAGATGCTGGTAATTCACCCCTCCACTTT. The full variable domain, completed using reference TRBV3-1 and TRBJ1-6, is DTAVSQTPKYLVTQMGNDKSIKCEQNLGHDTMYWYKQDSKKFLKIMFSYNNKELIINETVPNRFSPKSPDKAHLNLHINSLELGDSAVYFCASSQDAGNSPLHFGNGTRLTVT.